The subject of this entry is one TCR beta chain. This clone was recorded only once. Its target antigen remains unknown. Per-nucleotide qualities are absent, and no much larger clonotype sits a single base away. These data originate in a study of cytomegalovirus exposure and HLA in healthy donors (dated by TCRdb to about 2017). For the wider study: According to a later analysis, one platform produced both the 110 or so validation repertoires and the 700 or so repertoires of the first cohort. The study combined high-throughput TCR immunosequencing, statistical association of individual TCRs with disease status, and machine learning to predict cytomegalovirus infection status. The study aimed to test whether cataloging public T cell receptors could reveal signatures of past pathogen exposure. A separate validation cohort of over 95 different subjects was used in addition to the approximately 610-subject first cohort. Findings and caveats that apply to the study as a whole: Three of the identified cytomegalovirus-associated TCR beta chains were confirmed in vitro to be specific for cytomegalovirus antigens. Across donors, most TCR sequences were observed very rarely, whereas some public TCRs were present in many individuals. The study gave a list of over 150 TCR beta chains associated with cytomegalovirus. Cytomegalovirus status was reported to be diagnosed by the classifier with high specificity and sensitivity in both the original and validation cohorts. The authors suggested that the approach could potentially be extended to other disease states and immunological phenotypes. A later analysis had no HLA typing for the validation cohort, so co-occurrence there was scored across all 130 or so repertoires. Subsequent analysis determined that TCRs grouped into clusters in the first cohort also showed a tendency toward co-occurrence across the roughly 130 validation repertoires, and 94% of cluster scores exceeded 0.

Receptor amplification or capture employed the immunoSEQ multiplex PCR assay. On the study's bioinformatics: A statistical classification framework was built for diagnosing cytomegalovirus status from the catalog of TCR beta chain sequences. What TCRdb holds here is the immuneACCESS table cut down to in-frame rearrangements. Part of the clones is not present; checked against another copy, under half of the missing clones reflect an unresolved V gene, and the others are unexplained. V and J calls and clone size come straight from that table; D and trimming were deduced from the DNA. This sample gives roughly 300,000 clones in total; 70% to 90% of them show up just once. About 0.91% of the sample rests with the top ten. The donors were included in the validation cohort of 120 subjects, a group kept apart from the roughly 700-subject first cohort. The junction shows trimming of 5 bases on V and 6 bases on J, plus 11 bases between the germline ends. The cysteine opens and the phenylalanine closes a CDR3 of 12 amino acids. Solely the CDR3 DNA is kept, with 36 bases framed from the first base. Looking up the germline V gene yields CDR1 MNHEY and CDR2 SVGAGI.

Material for sequencing was PBMCs. The receptor was isolated from a woman younger than 35 in good health and CMV-seronegative. This sequence uses TRBV6-5 and TRBJ2-7; possibly the D gene is TRBD1, per 5 matching bases. The encoded CDR3 is CASSDARGEQYF. The DNA is TGTGCCAGCAGTGACGCTAGGGGCGAGCAGTACTTC.